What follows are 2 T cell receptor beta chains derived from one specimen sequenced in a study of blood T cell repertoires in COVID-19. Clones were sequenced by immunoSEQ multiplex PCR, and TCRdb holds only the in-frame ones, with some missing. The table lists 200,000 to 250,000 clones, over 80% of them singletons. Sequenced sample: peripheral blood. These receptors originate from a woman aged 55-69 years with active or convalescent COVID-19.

This CDR3 is CASRLDSLLGNEQFF. Written as DNA, the CDR3 is TGCGCCAGCAGGCTGGACAGTTTGCTGGGTAATGAGCAGTTCTTC. The chain is built from TRBV10-2 and TRBJ2-1; D possibly corresponds to TRBD1 (6 bases). The ends were cut back, 6 bases at V and 7 bases at J, with 19 bases in the middle. Germline loops: CDR1 WSHSY, CDR2 SAAADI. The CDR3 extends over 15 amino acids.

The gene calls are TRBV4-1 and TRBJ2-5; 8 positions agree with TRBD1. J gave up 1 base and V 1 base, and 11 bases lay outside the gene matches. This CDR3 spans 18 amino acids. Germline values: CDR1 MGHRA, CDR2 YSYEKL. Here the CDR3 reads CASSQGGGRGLLQETQYF. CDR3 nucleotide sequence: TGCGCCAGCAGCCAAGGGGGTGGCAGGGGGCTCCTCCAAGAGACCCAGTACTTC.